This TCR beta chain appears in the sequencing data of a study of blood T cells in healthy people across ages (dated by TCRdb to the mid-2010s). Regarding the research as a whole: In model experiments, template switching captured roughly one uniquely barcoded TCR beta cDNA molecule for every two T cells. The study analyzed two additional independent replicas of 1 million unique cDNA reads from the same blood draw for two donors, one aged 18 to 30 and one aged 80 or older. Donors of different ages were randomly distributed across sequencing lanes to avoid experimental bias. The study measured age-related changes in TCR beta repertoire diversity using deep sequencing normalized with unique cDNA molecular identifiers. The donors were divided into four age groups: young (average approximately 17 years), middle-aged (about 39), aged (around 67) and long-lived (nearly 85).

For CDR1 and CDR2, the germline V gene lists SNHLY and FYNNEI. V is shortened by 6 bases, J by 0 bases, and the region joining them spans 13 bases. Counted from cysteine to phenylalanine, this CDR3 has 15 amino acids. Only CDR3 DNA is held: 45 bases, read in frame from base 1. Library generation was performed with 5' RACE. The sequencer was an Illumina HiSeq 2500. A second 7 to 11 cycle PCR used a sample-barcoded 5' primer and a J-beta primer mix. A unique molecular identifier was introduced onto each TCR beta cDNA molecule by a template-switch 5' adaptor carrying 12 random nucleotides. At least 2.5 million CDR3-containing paired-end reads were obtained from each sample. All of the RNA was converted into first-strand cDNA using the Mint cDNA synthesis kit, with a TRBC-specific oligonucleotide serving as the primer. Following uracil-DNA glycosylase treatment, all cDNA underwent a first 18-cycle PCR with the universal primers M1SS and BC2_uni_R. Per the source publication's procedure: For normalization, 1 million high-quality reads were randomly selected from each sample, with every read carrying a distinct molecular identifier. Reads with shared molecular identifiers were discarded instead of being binned into consensus sequences. MiTCR, set to a Q25 quality threshold and the strictest error-elimination algorithm, was used for CDR3 identification, clonotype clustering and error correction. Lower-bound total TCR beta diversity was estimated with a nonparametric unseen species model using Euler transformation. The public reads were run again by TCRdb, first through fastp at Q25 and then through MiXCR, and only productive beta chains were kept. Every CDR3 protein is listed once, alongside the most common genes and DNA of its rows. The V and J calls shown here were made by TCRdb, not taken from the authors' results. This sample comprises over 300,000 distinct CDR3 sequences, about 52% of them detected only once. Jointly, the top ten make up 50% to 65% of the sample.

Donors were 30 to 45 systemically healthy Caucasian individuals from Russia aged about 6 to 100 years. Each donor gave approximately 9.3 milliliters of peripheral blood, collected into EDTA-treated Vacutainer tubes. Ficoll-Paque density-gradient centrifugation was used to isolate PBMCs, with at least 6.5 million per sample. Trizol reagent was used to extract total RNA from PBMCs, with at least 6 micrograms per sample. Naive CD45RAhigh/CD27high T cell percentages were measured by flow cytometry on a PBMC aliquot from every donor. Study-wide findings and limitations: Observed TCR beta diversity correlated strongly with the percentage of naive T cells measured by flow cytometry. As age increased, observed TCR beta diversity per million T cells dropped in a roughly linear way, and a significant reduction was already evident by age 40. Conclusive comparison of naive and antigen-experienced compartments was prevented by the profiling of bulk unsorted PBMCs. Compared with the aged group, the long-lived group had more naive CD4+ T cells, fewer expanded clones and increased TCR diversity, suggesting age selection. Total diversity estimates from one million sequenced T cells were considered lower bounds and underestimates. Because donor CMV infection status was unknown, age-related changes in expanded clonotypes were potentially confounded.

To note about this clonotype: This receptor's antigen is unknown. No much larger clone exists at a distance of one base, and base qualities are not known.

The sample taken for sequencing was blood. Here the chain combines TRBV2 and TRBJ2-3; no D gene is confidently identified. The TCR originated in a man in his 60s in good health. The nucleotide sequence reads TGTGCCAGCAGCCCGGACGGATCTAGCACAGATACGCAGTATTTT. Translated, this is CASSPDGSSTDTQYF.